This T cell receptor (beta chain) derives from a study of beta chain features in type 1 diabetes. For the study at large: What patients shared with healthy donors was a similar profile of age, gender and cell yields.

The J segment lost 7 bases and the V segment lost 6 bases, leaving 10 bases of the junction unmatched. Germline-derived CDR1 and CDR2 are SGHTA and FQGNSA. This CDR3 is built from 15 residues. Sequenced material consisted of expressed TCRB transcripts (all of the isolated RNA was reverse transcribed). Reads from naive, central memory and regulatory T cell samples averaged roughly 3.6 million. Method: immunoSEQ multiplex PCR; TCRdb's copy keeps in-frame clones and lacks some. Of about 290,000 clones listed, around 7.8% are singletons. This clone turned up a few times. This receptor was taken from a woman aged 18 to 35 in good health. Material for sequencing was central memory CD4+ T cells from blood. The chain combines TRBV7-2 with TRBJ1-4; 8 nucleotides line up with TRBD1. CDR3 residues: CASSRTGMGLEKLFF. As DNA, the CDR3 is TGTGCCAGCAGTCGGACAGGGATGGGACTTGAAAAACTGTTTTTT.